Ten or more counts support the clone carrying this T cell receptor beta chain. MiXCR, applied by TCRdb to the RT-PCR reads, yields one record per CDR3 protein. This table has 400,000 to 450,000 distinct CDR3 sequences, around 16% appearing once. This entry belongs to a study of patients and donors after allogeneic stem cell transplantation. CDR1 and CDR2 (germline): DFQATT, SNEGSKA (reference sequence). This CDR3 spans 12 amino acids. V lost 0 bases and J lost 12, with 14 bases in between. This chain links TRBV20-1 with TRBJ1-1; the D is unclear. The sequence derives from a human donor who was either an allogeneic HSCT recipient or a stem cell or donor lymphocyte infusion donor (not recorded which). It is not recorded whose cells these are; they may come from a transplant donor. Sequencing used blood, either unsorted or a sorted T cell fraction (not recorded which). CDR3 DNA sequence: TGCAGTGCTAGAGATGAAACGGCCGTTACTTTCTTT. This sequence encodes CSARDETAVTFF.